This TCR beta chain was documented in a study of T-cell reconstitution after alpha-beta-depleted transplantation in children. The CDR3 covers 15 residues. The ends were cut back, 6 bases at V and 0 bases at J, with 16 bases in the middle. Germline V gene lookup returns CDR1 SQVTM and CDR2 ANQGSEA. Preparation of the TCRbeta library involved a method that used unique molecular identifiers. TCRdb fed the PCR reads into MiXCR, producing one record per CDR3 protein. The table has some 530,000 distinct CDR3 sequences, under 15% seen once. Specimen: PBMCs from the stem cell graft donor, collected from the stem cell graft. The receptor's source is a human donor who donated a stem cell graft to a child with combined immunodeficiency. The chain uses TRBV29-1 and TRBJ2-3; D is ambiguous. The CDR3 reads CSVSRGGTSTDTQYF. CDR3 DNA: TGCAGCGTGTCCCGAGGCGGCACTAGCACAGATACGCAGTATTTT.